This TCR beta chain was retrieved from a study of identical twins. One entry per CDR3 protein results from TCRdb running MiXCR on the 5' RACE reads. The table has under 250,000 distinct CDR3 sequences, under 10% seen once; the top ten hold around 2.1%. Study-wide points: For out-of-frame beta sequences, excess twin sharing was weaker. Reduced insertions were recorded for abundant cord blood beta clonotypes, with no such pattern in memory repertoires. The study found excess low generation probability among twin-shared out-of-frame alpha sequences.

Per germline, CDR1 MDHEN and CDR2 SYDVKM. V was pared by 3 bases and J by 2 bases, with 11 bases between. This CDR3 is built from 15 residues. This clonotype was found many times. The antigen is unknown. The same sample was also studied in work on yellow fever vaccine responses in identical twins. From that second work: Twins reportedly had a vaccine T cell response that seemed partly convergent, partly personalized.

Material: memory (CD45RO+) T cells sorted from blood. The chain couples TRBV28 to TRBJ1-5; TRBD1 is a possible D gene (6 bases). This receptor was obtained from a woman in her late teens or twenties in good health. This chain's CDR3 is CASSLFRGGNQPQHF. The CDR3 DNA reads TGTGCCAGCAGTTTGTTCAGGGGAGGCAATCAGCCCCAGCATTTT.